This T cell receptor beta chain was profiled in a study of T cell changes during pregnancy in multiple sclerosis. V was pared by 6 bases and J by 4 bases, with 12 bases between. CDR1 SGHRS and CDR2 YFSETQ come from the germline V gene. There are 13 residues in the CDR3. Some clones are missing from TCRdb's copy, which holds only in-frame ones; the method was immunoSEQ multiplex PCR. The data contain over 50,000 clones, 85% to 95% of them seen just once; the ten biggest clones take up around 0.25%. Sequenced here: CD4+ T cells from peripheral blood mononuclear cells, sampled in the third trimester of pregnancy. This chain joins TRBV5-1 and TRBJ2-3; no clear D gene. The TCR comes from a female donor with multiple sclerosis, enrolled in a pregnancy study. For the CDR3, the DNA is TGCGCCAGCACAGGTCAGGTTGCAGATACGCAGTATTTT. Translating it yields CASTGQVADTQYF.